This paragraph covers one T cell receptor beta chain sequence. Distinct nucleotide sequences in the sample also encode this CDR3. These data come from a study of blood T cell repertoires in COVID-19. Study-level background: Samples taken during acute and convalescent COVID-19 were collected in the United States, Italy and Spain.

V lost 2 bases to trimming and J lost 1 base, with 6 bases between them. The CDR3 runs to 13 residues. Germline loops: CDR1 SGDLS, CDR2 YYNGEE. Only in-frame clones appear in the TCRdb table, and some are missing; sequencing was by immunoSEQ multiplex PCR. The data hold roughly 130,000 clones, with 65% to 85% observed a single time. Sequencing input: peripheral blood. The chain combines TRBV9 with TRBJ1-2, with D perhaps TRBD1 (5 bases). This clonotype was sampled from a woman in her seventies with acute or convalescent COVID-19. Here the CDR3 reads CASSVDSNYGYTF. Here the CDR3 DNA reads TGTGCCAGCAGCGTCGACAGTAACTATGGCTACACCTTC.